A single sample gave rise to the 23 T cell receptor beta chains below, sequenced in a study of blood T cell repertoires in COVID-19. Assay used: immunoSEQ multiplex PCR; TCRdb lists only in-frame clones, some missing. The data hold 250,000 to 300,000 clones, with roughly 90% observed a single time. Sequencing was carried out using peripheral blood. Receptor source: a woman in her 30s with COVID-19, enrolled during active disease.

The DNA of the CDR3 is TGTGCCAGCAGCATAATCGGGACAGTACCCCAAGAGACCCAGTACTTC. Translating gives CASSIIGTVPQETQYF. This sequence joins TRBV7-9 and TRBJ2-5; 7 bases agree with TRBD1. The CDR3 is made up of 16 amino acids. Germline CDR1 SEHNR, CDR2 FQNEAQ (reference sequence). V trimming: 5 bases; J trimming: 1 base; junction bases outside the gene matches: 10.

The rearrangement links TRBV2 to TRBJ2-5; 9 bases agree with TRBD1. Trimming cost V 9 bases and J 4 bases; bases outside gene matches: 6. The V gene's germline CDR1 is SNHLY and CDR2 FYNNEI. The CDR3 totals 13 residues. The CDR3 DNA follows: TGTGCCAGGAGGGACAGGGTGGGAGAGACCCAGTACTTC. Its translation: CARRDRVGETQYF.

This clone was seen only a few times. The CDR3 loop reads CATKELAGLTDTQYF. The CDR3 region has the DNA TGTGCCACCAAGGAGCTAGCGGGACTCACAGATACGCAGTATTTT. The chain combines TRBV19 with TRBJ2-3; 9 positions agree with TRBD2. The CDR3 is 15 residues long. CDR1 and CDR2 from the germline V gene are LNHDA and SQIVND (reference sequence). V lost 10 bases to trimming and J lost 2 bases; unmatched junction nucleotides: 10.

The chain is built from TRBV18 and TRBJ2-7; 8 bases agree with TRBD2. Germline CDR1 KGHSH, CDR2 LQKENI. V was pared by 6 bases and J by 2 bases, with 6 bases of the junction left unmatched. This CDR3 contains 14 residues. CDR3 bases: TGTGCCAGCTCGCAGCGGGAGAGCGCCTACGAGCAGTACTTC. Translated: CASSQRESAYEQYF.

The chain uses TRBV11-2 and TRBJ1-1, with a weak D call TRBD1 (5 bases). CDR3 length equals 14 residues. The V gene's germline CDR1 is SGHAT and CDR2 FQNNGV. With 3 bases removed from V and 0 bases from J, the gap between germline ends came to 8 bases. CDR3 bases: TGTGCCAGCAGCTTGGGGGGGATGAACACTGAAGCTTTCTTT. The encoded protein is CASSLGGMNTEAFF.

This chain connects TRBV28 to TRBJ2-7, with a possible D match to TRBD1 (7 bases). Germline V gives CDR1 MDHEN, CDR2 SYDVKM. Trimming removed 3 bases from V and 5 bases from J, with 17 bases in between. The CDR3 is 15 residues long. CDR3 sequence (DNA): TGTGCCAGCAGTTTCGGGCGCCAGGGGGGCCACGAGCAGTACTTC. It encodes CASSFGRQGGHEQYF. Full variable domain (remainder filled in from reference TRBV28 and TRBJ2-7): DVKVTQSSRYLVKRTGEKVFLECVQDMDHENMFWYRQDPGLGLRLIYFSYDVKMKEKGDIPEGYSVSREKKERFSLILESASTNQTSMYLCASSFGRQGGHEQYFGPGTRLTVT.

The rearrangement links TRBV5-6 to TRBJ1-5; D remains unclear. The CDR3 runs to 12 residues. V was cut by 4 bases and J by 10 bases, with 12 bases left in between. Looked up from germline, CDR1 is SGHDT and CDR2 is YYEEEE. The CDR3 nucleotides are TGTGCCAGCAGCGTGCTGACAAGTCCCCAGCATTTT. It specifies CASSVLTSPQHF.

J is TRBJ2-3 and V is TRBV7-9, with no clear D. The V gene lost 2 bases and the J gene lost 6 bases, with 6 bases spanning the gap. The CDR3 runs to 12 residues. Germline lookup yields CDR1 SEHNR and CDR2 FQNEAQ (reference sequence). The CDR3 DNA sequence: TGTGCCAGCAGCTTAAGTGGCGATACGCAGTATTTT. Protein product: CASSLSGDTQYF.

The CDR3 DNA follows: TGTGCCAGCGCCCAGGGGGCTAGCGAGCAGTACTTC. Amino acids: CASAQGASEQYF. The chain links TRBV18 to TRBJ2-7; 8 bases agree with TRBD1. With V trimmed by 8 bases and J by 6 bases, 6 bases remained unmatched. Germline CDR1 reads KGHSH; CDR2 reads LQKENI. The CDR3 covers 12 residues.

The chain has TRBV10-3 and TRBJ2-3, with TRBD2 identical over 8 bases. The V gene's germline CDR1 is ENHRY and CDR2 SYGVKD. Losses at the gene ends were 2 bases for V and 0 bases for J; bases not matched to a gene: 13. CDR3 length: 19 amino acids. The CDR3: CAISEPSITSGDSTDTQYF. Written as DNA, the CDR3 is TGTGCCATCAGTGAGCCCTCTATTACTAGCGGAGATAGCACAGATACGCAGTATTTT.

This clone was seen only once. The V call is TRBV25-1, the J call TRBJ2-5, with 8 nucleotides matching TRBD2. CDR3 length equals 15 residues. The germline gives CDR1 MGHDK, CDR2 SYGVNS. J gave up 0 bases and V 5 bases, and 5 bases lay outside the gene matches. Written as DNA, the CDR3 is TGTGCCAGCAGTCCTGGCGGGGGGTACCAAGAGACCCAGTACTTC. Encoded protein: CASSPGGGYQETQYF.

The chain recombines TRBV20-1 with TRBJ1-1; the D is unclear. CDR3 size: 11 residues. The germline V gene has CDR1 DFQATT and CDR2 SNEGSKA (reference sequence). As DNA, the CDR3 is TGCAACCCTTCAGGGAACACTGAAGCTTTCTTT. Encoded protein: CNPSGNTEAFF.

The V call is TRBV4-1, the J call TRBJ1-2; 7 bases map to TRBD1. The CDR3 loop spans 18 amino acids. Trimming took 1 base from V and 2 from J; bases not matched to a gene: 13. In germline, CDR1 is MGHRA, CDR2 YSYEKL. The DNA of the CDR3 is TGCGCCAGCAGCCAAGCAATTTTGGTGGACAGGACAAACTATGGCTACACCTTC. Amino acids: CASSQAILVDRTNYGYTF.

This rearrangement joins TRBV2 to TRBJ2-7; 8 positions agree with TRBD2. This CDR3 region has 16 residues. Losses at the gene ends were 0 bases for V and 2 bases for J; bases not matched to a gene: 6. Germline CDR1 is SNHLY and CDR2 is FYNNEI. CDR3 sequence (DNA): TGTGCCAGCAGTGAAGCACCGGGAGGGTTCACCTACGAGCAGTACTTC. Translating gives CASSEAPGGFTYEQYF.

The chain couples TRBV12-3 or TRBV12-4 to TRBJ2-7, with D possibly TRBD2 on 6 matching bases. This CDR3 is 13 amino acids long. Trimming cost V 7 bases and J 3 bases, with 13 bases left between them. DNA for the CDR3: TGTGCCAGCACCTCTAGCGCTAACTACGAGCAGTACTTC. Translation: CASTSSANYEQYF.

This clone appeared once. Here the CDR3 reads CASSLGTSGTYEQYF. The CDR3, as DNA: TGTGCCAGCAGTCTCGGGACTAGCGGTACCTACGAGCAGTACTTC. The rearrangement uses TRBV27 and TRBJ2-7, with TRBD2 matching over 11 bases. Germline CDR1 reads MNHEY; CDR2 reads SMNVEV (reference sequence). The trim removed 5 bases at V and 2 bases at J, leaving 5 bases unmatched. The CDR3 contains 15 residues.

The V and J genes are TRBV3-1 (or the pseudogene TRBV3-2) and TRBJ2-1; D call uncertain. Trimming left V 0 bases short and J 0 bases short, with 12 bases between. Germline assignment: CDR1 LGHDT and CDR2 YNNKEL (reference sequence). The CDR3 is made up of 17 amino acids. The CDR3 region has the DNA TGTGCCAGCAGCCAAGATCGGGTCTTCGCCTCCTACAATGAGCAGTTCTTC. It codes for CASSQDRVFASYNEQFF.

V usage is TRBV7-8 and J usage is TRBJ1-2, with 10 bases aligning to TRBD1. The CDR3 is 16 amino acids. Trimming at V came to 5 bases and at J to 5 bases, leaving 11 bases not matched to a gene. Germline CDR1 and CDR2: SGHVS and FQNEAQ. CDR3 DNA sequence: TGTGCCAGCAGCCGAGGGACAGGGGAACCAGGGTATGGCTACACCTTC. Translated, it gives CASSRGTGEPGYGYTF.

V gene TRBV24-1 combines with J gene TRBJ1-5; 9 bases match TRBD1. Germline V gives CDR1 KGHDR, CDR2 SFDVKD. V shed 4 bases, J shed 6 bases, and the junction held 6 bases outside the gene matches. This CDR3 region has 15 residues. The CDR3 DNA follows: TGTGCCACCAGTGAGGCCGGGACAGGGACTCAGCCCCAGCATTTT. It is translated as CATSEAGTGTQPQHF.

The V gene is TRBV5-6, the J gene TRBJ2-3; the match to TRBD1 covers 8 bases. Germline V gene data show CDR1 as SGHDT and CDR2 as YYEEEE. V dropped 4 bases and J dropped 4; count of bases not matched to a gene: 11. The CDR3 is made up of 16 amino acids. This chain's CDR3 is CASSPSDREYADTQYF. Here the CDR3 DNA reads TGTGCCAGCAGCCCCTCGGACAGGGAGTATGCAGATACGCAGTATTTT.

This sequence joins TRBV24-1 and TRBJ2-1, with no clear D. The germline V gene has CDR1 KGHDR and CDR2 SFDVKD. The V end lost 4 bases, the J end lost 6 bases, and 12 bases lay between the germline ends. CDR3 length: 14 amino acids. The CDR3 loop reads CATSDPPPLNEQFF. CDR3 sequence (DNA): TGTGCCACCAGTGACCCCCCTCCTCTCAATGAGCAGTTCTTC.

This clone appeared a few times. The V call is TRBV6-5, the J call TRBJ1-2; D is perhaps TRBD1 (6 bases). CDR1 is MNHEY, CDR2 SVGAGI, per germline. CDR3 length equals 16 residues. Trimming stripped 0 bases from V and 4 bases from J, with 15 bases between. The CDR3 DNA follows: TGTGCCAGCAGTTACTCCACCCCGGACAGATTCTATGGCTACACCTTC. Encoded protein: CASSYSTPDRFYGYTF.

J is TRBJ2-6 and V is TRBV4-2; D remains unclear. Trimming removed 0 bases at V and 0 bases at J, with 9 bases between. The CDR3 runs 17 residues. Germline lookup yields CDR1 LGHNA and CDR2 YNFKEQ. DNA for the CDR3: TGTGCCAGCAGCCAAGAATCCACAGCCTCTGGGGCCAACGTCCTGACTTTC. Encoded protein: CASSQESTASGANVLTF.